Sequencing of this T cell receptor (beta chain) was carried out in a study of CD8 T cells in Susac syndrome. The study's findings and limits: Where Susac syndrome CD4+ T cell repertoires were concerned, no clonal expansion was evident.

A word on this clonotype: No antigen is known for it.

The CDR3 loop spans 13 amino acids. V lost 7 bases to trimming and J lost 2 bases, with 11 bases between them. CDR1 and CDR2 (germline): LGHDT, YNNKEL (reference sequence). The RNA input was about 0.5 to 1 ug, and it was reverse transcribed with random hexamers. TCRdb processed the immunoSEQ multiplex PCR reads anew with MiXCR; each CDR3 protein has one entry. Altogether under 95,000 distinct CDR3 sequences are present, about 93% being singletons, with the ten largest covering less than 0.4%. The diagnostic criteria for definite or probable disease, as recently defined, were met by the patients with Susac syndrome. TEMRA cells underwent FACS enrichment and CD8+ and CD4+ T cells underwent negative isolation.

The sequencing input was CD4+ T cells from PBMCs. The chain has TRBV3-1 and TRBJ1-2; D perhaps matches TRBD1 (5 bases). The source of this sequence is a human donor with Susac syndrome. CDR3 nucleotide sequence: TGTGCCAGCACCCATGGGGCGAACTATGGCTACACCTTC. Its protein product is CASTHGANYGYTF.